A selection of T cell receptor beta chains follows, all from one sample in a study of shared clonotypes between healthy human individuals. Data came from immunoSEQ multiplex PCR; TCRdb stores just in-frame clones and leaves some out. The sample holds around 500,000 clones, around 80% seen once. The specimen sequenced was PBMCs. The receptors come from a woman between 35 and 50 years old in good health. Some clones in this sample may be carry-over from other donors' samples. Both conserved end residues are part of each CDR3. D genes are given only for firm matches. Size values are once, few and many counts, or a class for expanded clones, and some rows have none.

TRBV7-2	NA	TRBJ2-7	NA	CASSYDSGQNFVYEQYF	TGTGCCAGCAGCTACGATTCCGGACAGAATTTTGTCTACGAGCAGTACTTC
TRBV19	TRBD1	TRBJ1-1	once	CASSMRGQTEAFF	TGTGCCAGTAGTATGAGGGGGCAAACTGAAGCTTTCTTT
TRBV5-4	NA	TRBJ2-2	NA	CASSPDGGFGGLFF	TGTGCCAGCAGCCCCGACGGGGGCTTTGGCGGGCTGTTTTTT
TRBV29-1	NA	TRBJ2-5	NA	CSVVRTEQETQYF	TGCAGCGTTGTTAGGACAGAACAAGAGACCCAGTACTTC
TRBV14	NA	TRBJ2-4	NA	CASSQAQGRAKNIQYF	TGTGCCAGCAGCCAAGCCCAGGGGAGGGCTAAAAACATTCAGTACTTC
TRBV5-4	NA	TRBJ1-1	NA	CASSPPFPTGWGGRTEAFF	TGTGCCAGCAGCCCTCCCTTTCCCACAGGGTGGGGCGGGAGGACTGAAGCTTTCTTT
TRBV19	TRBD2	TRBJ2-1	NA	CASSMAGLAGVNEQFF	TGTGCCAGTAGTATGGCCGGACTAGCGGGAGTGAATGAGCAGTTCTTC
TRBV19	TRBD1	TRBJ1-2	once	CASRGQGSFSNYGYTF	TGTGCCAGTAGGGGACAGGGGAGCTTCTCCAACTATGGCTACACCTTC
TRBV28	NA	TRBJ1-2	NA	CASSTCGSGYTF	TGTGCCAGCAGTACCTGCGGAAGCGGCTACACCTTC
TRBV11-2	TRBD2	TRBJ2-1	NA	CASSPSGTYNEQFF	TGTGCCAGCAGCCCTAGCGGGACTTACAATGAGCAGTTCTTC
TRBV6-6	TRBD2	TRBJ2-1	few	CASTPTSGSNEQFF	TGTGCCAGCACCCCGACTAGCGGGAGCAATGAGCAGTTCTTC
TRBV2	NA	TRBJ2-3	NA	CASSRLSARTDTQYF	TGTGCCAGCAGTCGGCTTAGCGCCCGCACAGATACGCAGTATTTT
TRBV5-1	TRBD2	TRBJ2-5	NA	CASRPASGSFQETQYF	TGCGCCAGCAGGCCTGCTAGCGGGAGTTTCCAAGAGACCCAGTACTTC
TRBV20-1	NA	TRBJ2-7	once	CSARVQYEQYF	TGCAGTGCTAGAGTACAGTACGAGCAGTACTTC
TRBV27	TRBD2	TRBJ2-7	NA	CASSLSLRAGGLNLYEQYF	TGTGCCAGCAGTTTATCCCTTAGGGCGGGAGGGCTAAACCTCTACGAGCAGTACTTC
TRBV5-1	TRBD1	TRBJ2-5	NA	CASSSQGAGETQYF	TGCGCCAGCAGCTCACAGGGGGCTGGGGAGACCCAGTACTTC
TRBV30	TRBD2	TRBJ2-3	NA	CAWRPTTSGPTDTQYF	TGTGCCTGGAGACCTACGACTAGCGGACCCACAGATACGCAGTATTTT
TRBV7-9	NA	TRBJ2-7	NA	CASSDMGRQTGGNEQYF	TGTGCCAGCAGCGACATGGGAAGACAGACCGGAGGGAACGAGCAGTACTTC
TRBV5-1	NA	TRBJ1-1	NA	CASSSPNGLMNTEAFF	TGCGCCAGCAGCTCACCAAACGGACTGATGAACACTGAAGCTTTCTTT
TRBV28	NA	TRBJ2-4	NA	CASRNQGGAKNIQYF	TGTGCCAGCAGGAACCAGGGGGGAGCCAAAAACATTCAGTACTTC
TRBV4-1	TRBD1	TRBJ1-2	NA	CASSQLQGQGYGYTF	TGCGCCAGCAGCCAGTTACAGGGGCAGGGCTATGGCTACACCTTC
TRBV9	TRBD1	TRBJ2-3	few	CASSVVGGRTDTQYF	TGTGCCAGCAGCGTAGTAGGGGGCCGCACAGATACGCAGTATTTT
TRBV9	TRBD2	TRBJ2-7	NA	CASSVVAGAYEQYF	TGTGCCAGCAGCGTGGTAGCGGGAGCCTACGAGCAGTACTTC
TRBV13	NA	TRBJ2-1	few	CASSTPLHQGGYNEQFF	TGTGCCAGCAGCACCCCCCTCCACCAGGGGGGCTACAATGAGCAGTTCTTC
TRBV5-5	TRBD1	TRBJ2-5	NA	CASSLGTGEYWSGETQYF	TGTGCCAGCAGCCTCGGGACAGGGGAATACTGGAGCGGTGAGACCCAGTACTTC
TRBV2	NA	TRBJ2-5	NA	CASSEIEAPEETQYF	TGTGCCAGCAGTGAAATCGAGGCCCCGGAGGAGACCCAGTACTTC
TRBV10-2	TRBD2	TRBJ2-1	NA	CASSVPGLAGGSSYNEQFF	TGCGCCAGCAGTGTACCGGGACTAGCGGGAGGGAGCTCCTACAATGAGCAGTTCTTC
TRBV27	NA	TRBJ1-2	NA	CASSFIVGSTGASYNYGYTF	TGTGCCAGCAGTTTTATTGTTGGATCGACCGGGGCATCCTATAACTATGGCTACACCTTC
TRBV5-1	TRBD2	TRBJ2-5	NA	CASSVGTSGNQETQYF	TGCGCCAGCAGCGTCGGGACTAGCGGGAACCAAGAGACCCAGTACTTC
TRBV5-6	TRBD2	TRBJ2-7	NA	CASSLASGTKDRYEQYF	TGTGCCAGCAGCTTGGCTAGCGGGACCAAGGACCGCTACGAGCAGTACTTC
TRBV7-3	NA	TRBJ2-1	NA	CASSLTGDREQFF	TGTGCCAGCAGCTTAACGGGGGACCGTGAGCAGTTCTTC
TRBV29-1	TRBD1	TRBJ1-5	NA	CSVEEGGTGDRPQHF	TGCAGCGTTGAAGAGGGGGGGACAGGGGATCGGCCCCAGCATTTT
TRBV7-6	TRBD1	TRBJ2-2	NA	CASSAQGYTGELFF	TGTGCCAGCAGCGCACAGGGGTACACCGGGGAGCTGTTTTTT
TRBV5-1	NA	TRBJ2-2	once	CASSLDTTSTGELFF	TGCGCCAGCAGCTTGGATACGACTTCCACCGGGGAGCTGTTTTTT
TRBV28	TRBD2	TRBJ2-3	NA	CASRAPLMTSGVDTQYF	TGTGCCAGCAGGGCCCCATTGATGACTAGCGGGGTAGATACGCAGTATTTT
TRBV15	TRBD1	TRBJ2-7	NA	CATSRRTGAAYEQYF	TGTGCCACCAGCAGGAGGACAGGGGCGGCCTACGAGCAGTACTTC
TRBV29-1	TRBD2	TRBJ2-1	once	CSVVGASGVYSSYNEQFF	TGCAGCGTTGTCGGGGCTAGCGGGGTTTATAGCTCCTACAATGAGCAGTTCTTC
TRBV28	NA	TRBJ1-4	NA	CASSLLTDEKLFF	TGTGCCAGCAGTTTACTGACAGATGAAAAACTGTTTTTT
TRBV11-2	TRBD2	TRBJ2-3	NA	CASSAGLAGWTDTQYF	TGTGCCAGCAGCGCGGGACTAGCGGGATGGACAGATACGCAGTATTTT
TRBV11-3	NA	TRBJ2-7	NA	CASSLGQNYEQYF	TGTGCCAGCAGCTTGGGACAAAACTACGAGCAGTACTTC
TRBV6-6	NA	TRBJ2-4	NA	CASSYDTGHKNIQYF	TGTGCCAGCAGTTACGATACAGGTCACAAAAACATTCAGTACTTC
TRBV19	NA	TRBJ2-7	NA	CASSIGRDSSEQYF	TGTGCCAGTAGTATAGGCCGGGACTCTTCCGAGCAGTACTTC
TRBV2	NA	TRBJ2-5	NA	CASSVFSGETQYF	TGTGCCAGCAGTGTTTTCAGCGGTGAGACCCAGTACTTC